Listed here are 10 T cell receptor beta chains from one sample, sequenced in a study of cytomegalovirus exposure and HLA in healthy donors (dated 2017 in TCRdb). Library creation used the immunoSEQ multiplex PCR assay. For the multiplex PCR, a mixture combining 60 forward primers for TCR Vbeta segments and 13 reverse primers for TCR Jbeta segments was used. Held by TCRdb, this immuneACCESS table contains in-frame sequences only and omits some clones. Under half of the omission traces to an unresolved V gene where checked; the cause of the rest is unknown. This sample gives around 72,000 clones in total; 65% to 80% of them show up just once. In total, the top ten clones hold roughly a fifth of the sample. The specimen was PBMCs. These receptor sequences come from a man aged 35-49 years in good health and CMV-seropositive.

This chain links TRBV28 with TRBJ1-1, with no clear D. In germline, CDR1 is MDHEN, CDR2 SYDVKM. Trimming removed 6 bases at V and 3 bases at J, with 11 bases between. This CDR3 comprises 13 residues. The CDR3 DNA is TGTGCCAGCAGCTTTATGGGAGACACTGAAGCTTTCTTT. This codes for CASSFMGDTEAFF.

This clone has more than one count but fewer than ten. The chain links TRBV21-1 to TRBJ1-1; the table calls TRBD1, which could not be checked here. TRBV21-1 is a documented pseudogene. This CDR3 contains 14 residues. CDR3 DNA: TGTGCCAGCTTTGGAGACAGGGTAGAAACTGAAGCTTTCTTT. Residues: CASFGDRVETEAFF.

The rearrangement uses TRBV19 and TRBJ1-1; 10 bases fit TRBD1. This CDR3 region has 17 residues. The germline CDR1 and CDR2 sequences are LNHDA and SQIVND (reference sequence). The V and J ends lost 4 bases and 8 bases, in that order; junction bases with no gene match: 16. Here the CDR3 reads CASSTPLGTGDYREAFF. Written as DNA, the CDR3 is TGTGCCAGTAGTACCCCCCTCGGGACAGGGGATTATAGAGAAGCTTTCTTT.

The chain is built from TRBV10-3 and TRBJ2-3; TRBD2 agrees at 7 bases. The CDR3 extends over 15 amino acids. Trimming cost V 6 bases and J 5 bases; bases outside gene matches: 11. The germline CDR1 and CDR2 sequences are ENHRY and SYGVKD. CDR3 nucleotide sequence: TGTGCCATCAGGCATAGCGGGCTTTCTGGAGATACGCAGTATTTT. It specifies CAIRHSGLSGDTQYF.

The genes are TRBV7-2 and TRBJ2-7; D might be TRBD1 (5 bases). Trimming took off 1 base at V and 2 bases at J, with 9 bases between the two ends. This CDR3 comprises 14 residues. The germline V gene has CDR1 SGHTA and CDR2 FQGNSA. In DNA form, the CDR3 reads TGTGCCAGCAGCTTAGGCGTAGGGGCCTACGAGCAGTACTTC. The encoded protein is CASSLGVGAYEQYF. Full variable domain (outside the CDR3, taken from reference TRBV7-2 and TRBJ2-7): GAGVSQSPSNKVTEKGKDVELRCDPISGHTALYWYRQSLGQGLEFLIYFQGNSAPDKSGLPSDRFSAERTGGSVSTLTIQRTQQEDSAVYLCASSLGVGAYEQYFGPGTRLTVT.

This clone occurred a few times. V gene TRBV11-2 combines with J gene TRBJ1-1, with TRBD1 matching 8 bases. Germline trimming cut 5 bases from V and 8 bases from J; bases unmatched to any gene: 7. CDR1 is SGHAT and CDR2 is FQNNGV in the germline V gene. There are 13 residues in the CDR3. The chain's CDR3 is CASSPPRTGEAFF. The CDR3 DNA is TGTGCCAGCAGCCCGCCTCGGACAGGGGAAGCTTTCTTT.

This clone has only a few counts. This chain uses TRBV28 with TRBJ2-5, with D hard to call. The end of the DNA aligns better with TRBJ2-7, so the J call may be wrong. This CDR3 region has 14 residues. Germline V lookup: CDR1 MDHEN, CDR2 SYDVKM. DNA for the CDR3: TGTGCCAGCAGTTTCATGGGCCAGTCCTACGAGCAGTACTTC. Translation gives CASSFMGQSYEQYF.

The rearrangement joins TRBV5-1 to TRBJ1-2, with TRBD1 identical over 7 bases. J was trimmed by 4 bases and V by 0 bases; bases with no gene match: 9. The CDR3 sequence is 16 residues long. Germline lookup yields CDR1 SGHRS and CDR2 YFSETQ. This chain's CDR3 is CASSLGLGQVSYGYTF. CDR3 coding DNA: TGCGCCAGCAGCTTGGGGCTCGGACAGGTCTCCTATGGCTACACCTTC.

This CDR3 is CAWREETGNTGELFF. The CDR3 DNA is TGTGCCTGGAGAGAGGAGACAGGGAACACCGGGGAGCTGTTTTTT. This rearrangement joins TRBV30 to TRBJ2-2; a weak D match, TRBD1 (6 bases). Germline CDR1 is GTSNPN and CDR2 is SVGIG (reference sequence). V was cut by 3 bases and J by 1 base, with 12 bases left in between. There are 15 residues in the CDR3.

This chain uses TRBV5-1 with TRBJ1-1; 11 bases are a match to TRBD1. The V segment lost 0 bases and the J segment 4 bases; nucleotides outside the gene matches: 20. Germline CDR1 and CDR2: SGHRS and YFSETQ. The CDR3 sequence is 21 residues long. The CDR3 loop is CASSLGGFRTDRGPLGTEAFF. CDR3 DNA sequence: TGCGCCAGCAGCTTGGGCGGTTTTAGGACGGACAGGGGGCCTTTGGGCACTGAAGCTTTCTTT.